This passage covers 6 T cell receptor beta chains from one sample sequenced in a study of cytomegalovirus exposure and HLA in healthy donors. The PCR had 60 Vbeta and 13 Jbeta primers. Repertoires were generated with immunoSEQ multiplex PCR, while TCRdb's copy carries only in-frame clones and drops some. The sample shows 160,000 or so clones, about four fifths of them seen only once. Sequences were obtained from PBMCs. These receptors all come from a man between 50 and 59 years old in good health and CMV-seropositive.

The V call is TRBV5-1, the J call TRBJ2-2; the D gene is possibly TRBD2 (5 bases). V dropped 3 bases and J dropped 7 bases, with 7 bases sitting between them. Germline V CDR1 and CDR2: SGHRS, YFSETQ. This CDR3 region has 12 residues. CDR3 in DNA: TGCGCCAGCAGCTATCGGGGCGGGGAGCTGTTTTTT. It translates to CASSYRGGELFF. Filled out from reference TRBV5-1 and TRBJ2-2, the complete variable domain reads KAGVTQTPRYLIKTRGQQVTLSCSPISGHRSVSWYQQTPGQGLQFLFEYFSETQRNKGNFPGRFSGRQFSNSRSEMNVSTLELGDSALYLCASSYRGGELFFGEGSRLTVL.

This clone was seen only a few times. The chain carries TRBV7-3 and TRBJ1-1, with TRBD1 matching over 10 bases. Germline V lookup: CDR1 SGHTA, CDR2 FQGTGA. This CDR3 comprises 15 residues. The junction had 4 bases not matched to a gene; V was cut back by 5 bases and J by 1 base. The CDR3 DNA follows: TGTGCCAGCAGCGAGCGGACAGGGGGGAACACTGAAGCTTTCTTT. It encodes CASSERTGGNTEAFF.

The chain recombines TRBV6-5 with TRBJ1-4, with 7 bases aligning to TRBD1. The CDR3 loop spans 14 amino acids. With 6 bases clipped from V and 7 bases from J, the junction kept 8 bases outside the gene matches. Germline V CDR1 and CDR2: MNHEY, SVGAGI. CDR3 DNA sequence: TGTGCCAGCAGCCGACAGGGTTGGAGTGAAAAACTGTTTTTT. Encoded protein: CASSRQGWSEKLFF.

The chain recombines TRBV2 with TRBJ2-3; 8 bases are shared with TRBD1. CDR1 is SNHLY, CDR2 FYNNEI, per germline. V shed 7 bases, J shed 2 bases, and the junction held 5 bases outside the gene matches. This CDR3 comprises 14 residues. CDR3 sequence: CASKDRDHTDTQYF. CDR3 DNA sequence: TGTGCCAGCAAGGACAGGGATCACACAGATACGCAGTATTTT.

J is TRBJ2-4 and V is TRBV5-1; TRBD2 matches 12 bases. The CDR3 has 17 amino acids. CDR1 is SGHRS and CDR2 is YFSETQ in the germline V gene. V dropped 0 bases and J dropped 3; count of bases not matched to a gene: 4. CDR3 amino acids: CASSLGSSGGGKNIQYF. The CDR3 DNA reads TGCGCCAGCAGCTTGGGTTCTAGCGGGGGGGGCAAAAACATTCAGTACTTC. The variable domain in full, completed from reference TRBV5-1 and TRBJ2-4, reads KAGVTQTPRYLIKTRGQQVTLSCSPISGHRSVSWYQQTPGQGLQFLFEYFSETQRNKGNFPGRFSGRQFSNSRSEMNVSTLELGDSALYLCASSLGSSGGGKNIQYFGAGTRLSVL.

The V and J genes are TRBV7-9 and TRBJ2-1; 10 bases fit TRBD2. Germline loops: CDR1 SEHNR, CDR2 FQNEAQ (reference sequence). Trimming at V came to 4 bases and at J to 4 bases, leaving 4 bases not matched to a gene. The CDR3 loop spans 15 amino acids. Written as DNA, the CDR3 is TGTGCCAGCAGCTCCCTAGCGGGAGAGTACAATGAGCAGTTCTTC. This gives the protein CASSSLAGEYNEQFF.